The next 14 T cell receptor beta chains were all read from a single sample in a study of CD8+ T cells in alopecia areata. RNA was extracted and reverse transcribed into cDNA as the sequencing template. TCRdb keeps only in-frame clones here, not all; method: immunoSEQ multiplex PCR. The sample includes approximately 42,000 clones, 55% to 75% of them seen just once. Treatment specified: oral pan-JAK inhibitor, 5-10 mg twice daily. Sequences were derived from CD8+ T cells sorted from blood, sampled at week 4, from a patient treated with tofacitinib. These receptors came from a human donor with alopecia areata.

The chain links TRBV29-1 to TRBJ2-7; 9 positions match TRBD1. V dropped 2 bases and J dropped 4; count of bases not matched to a gene: 6. Looked up from germline, CDR1 is SQVTM and CDR2 is ANQGSEA. This CDR3 spans 14 amino acids. CDR3 sequence (DNA): TGCAGCGTTGAATTGGCGGGACAGGGATACGAGCAGTACTTC. As protein: CSVELAGQGYEQYF.

The CDR3 DNA reads as TGCAGCGCCACCGGGACAGGGGTAACCAATGAGCAGTTCTTC. Translating gives CSATGTGVTNEQFF. The V call is TRBV29-1, the J call TRBJ2-1, with 10 positions matching TRBD1. Germline CDR1 is SQVTM and CDR2 is ANQGSEA. With V trimmed by 7 bases and J by 6 bases, 9 bases remained unmatched. The CDR3 is made up of 14 amino acids.

The CDR3 bases are TGTGCCAGCAGTCTTCCCACTAGCGGACCCACAGATACGCAGTATTTT. Translation gives CASSLPTSGPTDTQYF. The V and J genes are TRBV7-2 and TRBJ2-3; TRBD2 agrees at 8 bases. V lost 6 bases, J lost 2 bases, and 10 bases stayed unmatched. This CDR3 comprises 16 residues. CDR1 is SGHTA and CDR2 is FQGNSA in the germline V gene.

The chain combines TRBV5-1 with TRBJ2-3; no firm D call. V was trimmed by 2 bases and J by 6 bases, leaving 16 bases between them. Germline V gives CDR1 SGHRS, CDR2 YFSETQ. The CDR3 runs 15 residues. The CDR3 DNA is TGCGCCAGCAGCTTATATACGGGCTCAACTGATACGCAGTATTTT. Amino acids: CASSLYTGSTDTQYF. Full variable domain (outside the CDR3, taken from reference TRBV5-1 and TRBJ2-3): KAGVTQTPRYLIKTRGQQVTLSCSPISGHRSVSWYQQTPGQGLQFLFEYFSETQRNKGNFPGRFSGRQFSNSRSEMNVSTLELGDSALYLCASSLYTGSTDTQYFGPGTRLTVL.

This clone has only a few counts. The V call is TRBV29-1, the J call TRBJ1-2, with D uncertain. Trimming took 0 bases from V and 7 from J, leaving 15 bases between them. This CDR3 spans 14 amino acids. The germline V gene has CDR1 SQVTM and CDR2 ANQGSEA. The CDR3 region has the DNA TGCAGCGTTGAAGATCGGTCCGGTTCGAGTGGCTACACCTTC. It encodes CSVEDRSGSSGYTF.

The chain recombines TRBV7-9 with TRBJ2-3; D is unresolved. Germline V gene data show CDR1 as SEHNR and CDR2 as FQNEAQ (reference sequence). Trimming removed 3 bases at V and 2 bases at J, with 12 bases between. This CDR3 comprises 15 residues. The CDR3 is CASSFPSEYTDTQYF. The CDR3 DNA sequence: TGTGCCAGCAGCTTCCCAAGCGAATACACAGATACGCAGTATTTT.

This clone was seen more than once but under ten times. The chain uses TRBV25-1 and TRBJ1-1; D not certain. The germline gives CDR1 MGHDK, CDR2 SYGVNS. V shed 6 bases and J shed 8 bases, with 10 bases lying between them. This CDR3 contains 11 residues. CDR3 in DNA: TGTGCCAGCAGACTCGGGTGGGAAGCTTTCTTT. The encoded protein is CASRLGWEAFF.

This rearrangement joins TRBV29-1 to TRBJ1-2; D not resolved. Trimming stripped 3 bases from V and 3 bases from J, with 8 bases between. The CDR3 contains 12 residues. Germline V lookup: CDR1 SQVTM, CDR2 ANQGSEA. CDR3 residues: CSVDLVDYGYTF. The CDR3, as DNA: TGCAGCGTTGACCTTGTAGACTATGGCTACACCTTC. Combining the CDR3 with reference TRBV29-1 and TRBJ1-2 gives the whole variable domain SAVISQKPSRDICQRGTSLTIQCQVDSQVTMMFWYRQQPGQSLTLIATANQGSEATYESGFVIDKFPISRPNLTFSTLTVSNMSPEDSSIYLCSVDLVDYGYTFGSGTRLTVV.

The gene calls are TRBV30 and TRBJ2-2, with D tentatively TRBD2 (5 bases). Germline-derived CDR1 and CDR2 are GTSNPN and SVGIG (reference sequence). The CDR3 loop spans 12 amino acids. The V end lost 3 bases, the J end lost 7 bases, and 9 bases lay between the germline ends. In DNA, the CDR3 is TGTGCCTGGAGGAGGGAGAACGGGGAGCTGTTTTTT. Translated: CAWRRENGELFF.

By sample share, this clone is medium-sized (0.01 to 0.1%). The CDR3: CASSSGQGAYEQYF. CDR3 DNA: TGTGCCAGCAGCTCCGGACAGGGGGCTTACGAGCAGTACTTC. This chain links TRBV7-9 with TRBJ2-7; TRBD1 aligns across 11 bases. This CDR3 has 14 residues. CDR1 SEHNR and CDR2 FQNEAQ come from the germline V gene (reference sequence). V shed 4 bases and J 4 bases; nucleotides not matched to a gene: 3.

The chain employs TRBV7-8 and TRBJ2-3; 10 nucleotides match TRBD2. CDR1 is SGHVS, CDR2 FQNEAQ, per germline. This CDR3 region has 16 residues. The V and J ends lost 1 base and 2 bases, in that order; junction bases with no gene match: 3. In nucleotides, the CDR3 is TGTGCCAGCAGCTTAGAACTAGCGGGGAACACAGATACGCAGTATTTT. Its protein product is CASSLELAGNTDTQYF.

In its sample, this clone was seen a few times. The rearrangement uses TRBV15 and TRBJ2-5; D perhaps matches TRBD2 (5 bases). Germline V gene lookup returns CDR1 LNHNV and CDR2 YYDKDF (reference sequence). Trimming shortened V by 8 bases and J by 7 bases, and 23 bases separated the two germline ends. The CDR3 covers 15 residues. Written as DNA, the CDR3 is TGTGCCACCGCGCCCCTATCGGGATCGTCGGCGACCCAGTACTTC. Protein product: CATAPLSGSSATQYF.

The rearrangement uses TRBV29-1 and TRBJ2-1; tentatively, D is TRBD2 (6 bases). V lost 4 bases and J 0 bases, leaving 10 bases between the germline ends. The germline V gene has CDR1 SQVTM and CDR2 ANQGSEA. The CDR3 extends over 14 amino acids. Here the CDR3 reads CSVVYGSSYNEQFF. The CDR3 nucleotides read TGCAGCGTTGTTTACGGGAGCTCCTACAATGAGCAGTTCTTC.

The gene calls are TRBV9 and TRBJ2-7; no definite D call. V was shortened by 3 bases and J by 0 bases, with 10 bases between the two germline ends. This CDR3 has 14 residues. Germline V lookup: CDR1 SGDLS, CDR2 YYNGEE. The chain's CDR3 is CASSGYTNSYEQYF. The CDR3 bases are TGTGCCAGCAGCGGCTATACTAACTCCTACGAGCAGTACTTC.